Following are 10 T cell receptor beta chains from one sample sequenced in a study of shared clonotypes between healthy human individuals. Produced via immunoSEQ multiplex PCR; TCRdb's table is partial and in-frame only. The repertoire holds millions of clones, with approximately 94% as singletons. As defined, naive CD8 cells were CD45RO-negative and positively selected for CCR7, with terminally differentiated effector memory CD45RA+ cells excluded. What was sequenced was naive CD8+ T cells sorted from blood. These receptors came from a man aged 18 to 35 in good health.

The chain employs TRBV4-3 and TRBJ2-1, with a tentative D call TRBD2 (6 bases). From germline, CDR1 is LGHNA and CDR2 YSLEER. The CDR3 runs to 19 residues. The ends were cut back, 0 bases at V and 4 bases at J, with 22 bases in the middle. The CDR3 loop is CASSQDKGPSTGEYNEQFF. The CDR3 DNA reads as TGCGCCAGCAGCCAAGATAAGGGCCCATCAACGGGAGAATACAATGAGCAGTTCTTC.

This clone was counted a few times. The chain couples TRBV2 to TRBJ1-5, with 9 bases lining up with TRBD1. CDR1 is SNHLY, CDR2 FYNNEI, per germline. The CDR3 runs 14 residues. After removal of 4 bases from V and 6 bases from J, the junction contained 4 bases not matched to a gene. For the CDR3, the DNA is TGTGCCAGCAGTGTCGGGACAGGGCTTCAGCCCCAGCATTTT. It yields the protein CASSVGTGLQPQHF. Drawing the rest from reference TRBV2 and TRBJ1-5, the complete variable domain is EPEVTQTPSHQVTQMGQEVILRCVPISNHLYFYWYRQILGQKVEFLVSFYNNEISEKSEIFDDQFSVERPDGSNFTLKIRSTKLEDSAMYFCASSVGTGLQPQHFGDGTRLSIL.

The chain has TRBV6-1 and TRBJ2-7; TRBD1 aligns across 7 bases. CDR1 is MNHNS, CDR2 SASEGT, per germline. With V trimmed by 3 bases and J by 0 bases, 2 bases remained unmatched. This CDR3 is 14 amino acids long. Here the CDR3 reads CASSETGFSYEQYF. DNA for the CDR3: TGTGCCAGCAGTGAGACAGGGTTCTCCTACGAGCAGTACTTC.

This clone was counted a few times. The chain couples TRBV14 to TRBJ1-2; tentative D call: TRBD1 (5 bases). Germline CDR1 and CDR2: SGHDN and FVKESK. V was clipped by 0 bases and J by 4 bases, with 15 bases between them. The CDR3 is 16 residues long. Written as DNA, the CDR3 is TGTGCCAGCAGCCAAGATTCGGGACTCGGGATCTATGGCTACACCTTC. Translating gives CASSQDSGLGIYGYTF.

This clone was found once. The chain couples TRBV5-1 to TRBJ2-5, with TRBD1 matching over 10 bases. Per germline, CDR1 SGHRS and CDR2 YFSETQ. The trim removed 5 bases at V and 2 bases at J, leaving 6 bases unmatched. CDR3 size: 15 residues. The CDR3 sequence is CASSLMGQGQETQYF. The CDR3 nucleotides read TGCGCCAGCAGTCTAATGGGACAGGGGCAAGAGACCCAGTACTTC.

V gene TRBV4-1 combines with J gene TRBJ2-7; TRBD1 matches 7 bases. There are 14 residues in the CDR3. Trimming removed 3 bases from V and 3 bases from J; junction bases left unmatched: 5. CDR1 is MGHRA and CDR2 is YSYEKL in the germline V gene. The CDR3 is CASSQNRGNYEQYF. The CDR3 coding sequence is TGCGCCAGCAGCCAGAACAGGGGTAACTACGAGCAGTACTTC.

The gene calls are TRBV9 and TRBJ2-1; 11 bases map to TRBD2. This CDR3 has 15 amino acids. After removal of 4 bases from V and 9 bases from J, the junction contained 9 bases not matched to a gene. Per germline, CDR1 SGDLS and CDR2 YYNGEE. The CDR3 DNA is TGTGCCAGCAGCCCCCACTCGGGACTAGCGGCTGAGCAGTTCTTC. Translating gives CASSPHSGLAAEQFF.

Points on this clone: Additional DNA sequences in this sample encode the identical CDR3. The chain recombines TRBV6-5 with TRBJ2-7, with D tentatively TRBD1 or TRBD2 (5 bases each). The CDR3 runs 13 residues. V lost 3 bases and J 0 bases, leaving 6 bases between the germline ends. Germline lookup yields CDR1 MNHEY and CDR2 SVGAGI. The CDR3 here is CASSYGTSYEQYF. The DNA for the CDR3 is TGTGCCAGCAGTTATGGGACCTCCTACGAGCAGTACTTC.

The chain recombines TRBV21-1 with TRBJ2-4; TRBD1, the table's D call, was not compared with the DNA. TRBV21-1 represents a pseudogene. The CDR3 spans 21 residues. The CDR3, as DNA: TGTGCCAGCAGCCTAATGGGCTCACGGGACAGGGGGGAGATAGCCAAAAACATTCAGTACTTC. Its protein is CASSLMGSRDRGEIAKNIQYF.

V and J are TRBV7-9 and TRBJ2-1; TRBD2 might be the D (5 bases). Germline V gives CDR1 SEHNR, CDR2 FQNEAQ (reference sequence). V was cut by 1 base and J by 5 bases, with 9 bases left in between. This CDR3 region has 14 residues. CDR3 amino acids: CASSLGEPHNEQFF. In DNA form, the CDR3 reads TGTGCCAGCAGCTTAGGGGAGCCCCACAATGAGCAGTTCTTC. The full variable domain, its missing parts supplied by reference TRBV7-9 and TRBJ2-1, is DTGVSQNPRHKITKRGQNVTFRCDPISEHNRLYWYRQTLGQGPEFLTYFQNEAQLEKSRLLSDRFSAERPKGSFSTLEIQRTEQGDSAMYLCASSLGEPHNEQFFGPGTRLTVL.